These T cell receptor beta chains were read from a single sample in a study of blood T cell repertoires in COVID-19. Produced via immunoSEQ multiplex PCR; TCRdb's table is partial and in-frame only. The sample holds 230,000 or so clones, about 80% seen once. The sample consisted of peripheral blood. These TCRs come from a man in his fifties or sixties with active or convalescent COVID-19. The CDR3 runs from the conserved cysteine through the conserved F or W. A D gene is named only where the DNA matches it firmly. Only some rows state a clone size, as once, few, many or a class for expanded clones.

j_gene,v_gene,abundance,d_gene,CDR3nt,CDR3aa
TRBJ1-1,TRBV5-4,.,TRBD1,TGTGCCAGCAGCTCGGACAGGGGGCGCGGTCCAGCTTTCTTT,CASSSDRGRGPAFF
TRBJ1-2,TRBV7-2,.,.,TGTGCCAGCAGCTTAAGGGGGTTCTATGGCTACACCTTC,CASSLRGFYGYTF
TRBJ2-2,TRBV5-1,.,.,TGCGCCAGCAGCTTGGAGGGGTCCGTCACCGGGGAGCTGTTTTTT,CASSLEGSVTGELFF
TRBJ2-1,TRBV2,once,TRBD2,TGTGCCAGCAGTCTTAGCGGGGGGGAGCAGTTCTTC,CASSLSGGEQFF
TRBJ1-3,TRBV4-1,once,TRBD1,TGCGCCAGCAGCCAAGATCAAGGACAGGGAAGAAACACCATATATTTT,CASSQDQGQGRNTIYF
TRBJ2-7,TRBV4-2,.,TRBD2,TGTGCCAGCAGCCAAGGCGGGAGAGCCCTCCACAACGAGCAGTACTTC,CASSQGGRALHNEQYF
TRBJ2-1,TRBV27,.,.,TGTGTCATCGGGGCGGGGAGGTCCTACAATGAGCAGTTCTTC,CVIGAGRSYNEQFF
TRBJ2-7,TRBV4-3,.,TRBD1,TGCGCCAGCAGCCTCCACAGGGGGTTCTACGAGCAGTACTTC,CASSLHRGFYEQYF
TRBJ1-4,TRBV5-1,.,TRBD1,TGCGCCAGCAGGGAAGGTGCAGGGGGCAATGAAAAACTGTTTTTT,CASREGAGGNEKLFF
TRBJ1-5,TRBV30,.,.,TGTGCCTGGGATGGTGAGGGAGGAAATCAGCCCCAGCATTTT,CAWDGEGGNQPQHF
TRBJ1-3,TRBV2,.,.,TGTGCCAGCAGTGAATTCGGCTCTGGAAACACCATATATTTT,CASSEFGSGNTIYF
TRBJ1-5,TRBV27,once,.,TGTGCCAGCAGTCCAACCGGGGGGAGGGCCCAGCATTTT,CASSPTGGRAQHF